These T cell receptor beta chains were read from a single sample in a study of post-analysis software for immune sequencing data. TCRdb processed the PCR reads anew with MiXCR; each CDR3 protein has one entry. The sample holds about 190,000 distinct CDR3 sequences, 29% seen once. The specimen was blood. The receptors were sampled from a girl aged 2 to 17 with multiple sclerosis. CDR3s include the opening cysteine and the closing phenylalanine or tryptophan. The D gene is left open where the match is weak. Only some rows state a clone size, as once, few, many or a class for expanded clones.

many,TRBV12-3/TRBV12-4,.,TRBJ2-5,CASSLEDKETQYF,TGTGCCAGCAGTTTAGAAGACAAAGAGACCCAGTACTTC
.,TRBV15,TRBD1,TRBJ2-7,CATSRASGQGLSEQYF,TGTGCCACCAGCAGAGCCTCCGGACAGGGGTTGTCCGAGCAGTACTTC
once,TRBV29-1,.,TRBJ1-5,CSAGGLDQPQHF,TGCAGCGCTGGAGGGTTGGATCAGCCCCAGCATTTT
few,TRBV2,.,TRBJ2-7,CASSPPGNYEQYF,TGTGCCAGCTCCCCCCCAGGCAACTACGAGCAGTACTTC
.,TRBV29-1,.,TRBJ2-2,CSVEYGGAGELFF,TGCAGCGTTGAATACGGGGGTGCCGGGGAGCTGTTTTTT
many,TRBV5-1,TRBD2,TRBJ2-1,CASSTGTINEQFF,TGCGCCAGCAGTACCGGGACTATCAATGAGCAGTTCTTC
few,TRBV20-1,TRBD1,TRBJ2-1,CSARGGAVLQGAYNEQFF,TGCAGTGCTAGAGGTGGCGCGGTGTTACAGGGGGCTTACAATGAGCAGTTCTTC
few,TRBV5-1,.,TRBJ2-2,CASSAASPMNTGELFF,TGCGCCAGCAGCGCGGCCTCCCCGATGAACACCGGGGAGCTGTTTTTT
few,TRBV20-1,.,TRBJ1-2,CSANQRGQPSNYGYTF,TGCAGTGCTAACCAGCGGGGCCAACCTTCTAACTATGGCTACACCTTC
few,TRBV28,.,TRBJ1-3,CASSVKRGPGNTIYF,TGTGCCAGCAGCGTTAAGAGAGGACCTGGAAACACCATATATTTT
many,TRBV7-9,.,TRBJ2-7,CASSATRAYEQYF,TGTGCCAGCAGTGCGACACGGGCCTACGAGCAGTACTTC
many,TRBV12-3/TRBV12-4,.,TRBJ2-1,CASNPGTGDEQFF,TGTGCCAGCAATCCAGGGACCGGGGATGAGCAGTTCTTC
.,TRBV7-2,.,TRBJ2-5,CASSFIKETQYF,TGTGCCAGCAGCTTTATAAAAGAGACCCAGTACTTC
many,TRBV15,.,TRBJ2-3,CATRWGVTDTQYF,TGTGCCACCCGTTGGGGGGTTACGGATACGCAGTATTTT
.,TRBV10-3,TRBD2,TRBJ2-2,CAISESGKNTGELFF,TGTGCCATCAGTGAAAGCGGGAAGAACACCGGGGAGCTGTTTTTT
.,TRBV5-1,.,TRBJ1-1,CASSPRTYRMNTEAFF,TGCGCCAGCAGCCCTAGGACATACCGTATGAACACTGAAGCTTTCTTT
few,TRBV18,.,TRBJ2-1,CASSPPGTPGQFF,TGTGCCAGCTCACCACCAGGGACGCCCGGGCAGTTCTTC
.,TRBV30,.,TRBJ1-5,CAWSVRHNQPQHF,TGTGCCTGGAGTGTCAGGCACAATCAGCCCCAGCATTTT
many,TRBV6-9,.,TRBJ2-4,CASSYPTPAKNIQYF,TGTGCCAGCAGTTATCCCACGCCAGCCAAAAACATTCAGTACTTC
few,TRBV6-1,.,TRBJ1-5,CASSEIGQILRTSNQPQHF,TGTGCCAGCAGTGAAATAGGACAGATACTCCGAACTAGCAATCAGCCCCAGCATTTT